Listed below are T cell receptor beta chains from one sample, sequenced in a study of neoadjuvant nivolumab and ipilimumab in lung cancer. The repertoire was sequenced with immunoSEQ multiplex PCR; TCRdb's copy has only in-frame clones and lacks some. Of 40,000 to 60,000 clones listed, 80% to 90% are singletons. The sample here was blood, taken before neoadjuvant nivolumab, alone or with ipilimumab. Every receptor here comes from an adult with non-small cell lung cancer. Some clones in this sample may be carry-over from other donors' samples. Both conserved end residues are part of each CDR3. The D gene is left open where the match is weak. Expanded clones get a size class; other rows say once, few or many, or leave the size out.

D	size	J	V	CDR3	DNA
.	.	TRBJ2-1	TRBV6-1	CASSGALGGPYNEQFF	TGTGCCAGCAGTGGGGCATTGGGGGGACCCTACAATGAGCAGTTCTTC
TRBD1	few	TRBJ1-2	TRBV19	CASTSPRTGGHYGYTF	TGTGCCAGTACCTCCCCTCGGACAGGGGGACACTATGGCTACACCTTC
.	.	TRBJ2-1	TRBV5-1	CASEDPRDNEQFF	TGCGCCAGCGAAGACCCAAGAGACAATGAGCAGTTCTTC
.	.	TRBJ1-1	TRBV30	CAWSVEGGAAEAFF	TGTGCCTGGAGTGTCGAAGGGGGGGCGGCTGAAGCTTTCTTT
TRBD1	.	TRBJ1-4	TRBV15	CATSRGGQGYSGKLFF	TGTGCCACCAGCAGAGGTGGACAGGGGTATTCGGGAAAACTGTTTTTT
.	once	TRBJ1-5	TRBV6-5	CASSRRGWRPQHF	TGTGCCAGCAGTCGTCGGGGGTGGCGGCCCCAGCATTTT
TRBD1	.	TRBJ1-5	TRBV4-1	CASRAGGGNQPQHF	TGCGCCAGCCGTGCAGGGGGCGGCAATCAGCCCCAGCATTTT
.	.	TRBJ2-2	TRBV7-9	CASSSRAGELFF	TGTGCCAGCAGCTCACGGGCCGGGGAGCTGTTTTTT
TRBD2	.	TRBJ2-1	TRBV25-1	CASSELGLAGGGNEQFF	TGTGCCAGCAGTGAATTGGGACTAGCGGGAGGAGGAAATGAGCAGTTCTTC
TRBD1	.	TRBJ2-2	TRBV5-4	CASSTGGNGELFF	TGTGCCAGCAGTACAGGGGGGAACGGGGAGCTGTTTTTT
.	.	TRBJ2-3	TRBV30	CAYSSRVQGTDTQYF	TGTGCCTACTCGTCCAGGGTCCAGGGCACAGATACGCAGTATTTT
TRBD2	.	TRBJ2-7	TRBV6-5	CASSSFSGRSSYEQYF	TGTGCCAGCAGTTCCTTTAGCGGGAGGAGCTCCTACGAGCAGTACTTC
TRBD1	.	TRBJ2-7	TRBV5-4	CASSSGQSYEQYF	TGTGCCAGCAGCTCGGGACAGTCCTACGAGCAGTACTTC
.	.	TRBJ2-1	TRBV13	CASSPVYNEQFF	TGTGCCAGCAGCCCCGTCTACAATGAGCAGTTCTTC
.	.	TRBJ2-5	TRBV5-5	CASSYWDGSLETQYF	TGTGCCAGCAGCTACTGGGACGGCAGTTTGGAGACCCAGTACTTC